Shown below are 31 T cell receptor beta chains from a single sample sequenced in a study of long-term antiretroviral therapy in people with HIV. Samples were assayed with immunoSEQ v3.0 at survey level. Generated by immunoSEQ multiplex PCR, the TCRdb table keeps only in-frame clones and is missing some. Altogether about 20,000 clones are present, under 90% being singletons, with the ten largest covering around a tenth. Material: unsorted PBMCs, obtained about 2.4 years after starting antiretroviral therapy. The receptors were gathered from a middle-aged man with HIV.

DNA for the CDR3: TGTGCCAGCAGTTACGCGACCCCGGCTGAAGCTTTCTTT. Amino acid sequence: CASSYATPAEAFF. The chain employs TRBV6-6 and TRBJ1-1, with D unresolved. V lost 2 bases and J lost 6, with 10 bases in between. This CDR3 is 13 amino acids long. Germline V gene sequence: CDR1 MNHNY, CDR2 SVGAGI (reference sequence).

The rearrangement links TRBV5-1 to TRBJ1-2, with D hard to call. CDR1 and CDR2 from the germline V gene are SGHRS and YFSETQ. The CDR3 is 13 residues long. V dropped 4 bases and J dropped 5 bases, with 12 bases sitting between them. CDR3 nucleotides: TGCGCCAGCAGCCCTAGTGGCGCGTATGGCTACACCTTC. Protein product: CASSPSGAYGYTF.

The chain joins TRBV5-8 to TRBJ2-7; TRBD1 matches 8 bases. The CDR3 contains 15 residues. The germline CDR1 and CDR2 sequences are SGHTS and YDEGEE. Losses at the gene ends were 4 bases for V and 2 bases for J; bases not matched to a gene: 8. The CDR3 loop is CASSPDRGLTYEQYF. CDR3 sequence (DNA): TGTGCCAGCAGCCCAGACAGGGGTTTGACCTACGAGCAGTACTTC.

The chain employs TRBV12-5 and TRBJ1-5; 9 positions match TRBD1. V was clipped by 4 bases and J by 6 bases; unmatched bases: 7. Germline V gene sequence: CDR1 LGHNT, CDR2 FRNRAP. CDR3 size: 15 residues. CDR3 in DNA: TGTGCTAGTGGTTCGGGACAGGGAGACGGTCAGCCCCAGCATTTT. It translates to CASGSGQGDGQPQHF.

The chain carries TRBV18 and TRBJ1-5, with TRBD1 matching over 10 bases. This CDR3 contains 17 residues. The V gene end was trimmed by 6 bases and the J gene end by 2 bases; junction bases not matched to a gene: 10. Germline-derived CDR1 and CDR2 are KGHSH and LQKENI. This CDR3 is CASSQTGGAGGNQPQHF. As DNA, the CDR3 is TGTGCCAGCTCTCAGACAGGGGGCGCAGGTGGCAATCAGCCCCAGCATTTT.

J is TRBJ1-1 and V is TRBV19, with 8 bases fitting TRBD1. Germline lookup yields CDR1 LNHDA and CDR2 SQIVND (reference sequence). The trim removed 5 bases at V and 5 bases at J, leaving 13 bases unmatched. This CDR3 is built from 16 residues. The CDR3 sequence is CASSFHPTGAGTEAFF. The DNA of the CDR3 is TGTGCCAGTAGTTTCCACCCGACAGGGGCCGGGACTGAAGCTTTCTTT.

The chain couples TRBV5-1 to TRBJ2-1, with TRBD2 identical over 9 bases. Trimming took 0 bases from V and 5 from J; bases not matched to a gene: 3. The CDR3 spans 15 residues. Per the germline V gene, CDR1 is SGHRS and CDR2 is YFSETQ. CDR3 sequence: CASSLGGTSNNEQFF. CDR3 bases: TGCGCCAGCAGCTTGGGTGGGACTAGCAACAATGAGCAGTTCTTC.

This clone showed up just a few times. In nucleotides, the CDR3 is TGTGCCAGCAGCCAAGATCCAGGGGATAGCAATCAGCCCCAGCATTTT. Its translation is CASSQDPGDSNQPQHF. The V gene is TRBV4-2, the J gene TRBJ1-5; the D gene is possibly TRBD1 (6 bases). Germline CDR1 LGHNA, CDR2 YNFKEQ. This CDR3 has 16 residues. Trimming cost V 0 bases and J 0 bases, with 9 bases left between them.

The rearrangement joins TRBV30 to TRBJ2-4; TRBD2 matches 13 bases. V lost 0 bases to trimming and J lost 0 bases; unmatched junction nucleotides: 5. Germline lookup yields CDR1 GTSNPN and CDR2 SVGIG (reference sequence). The CDR3 length is 18 residues. In DNA form, the CDR3 reads TGTGCCTGGAGTGTACTAGCGGGAGGGCCGGGAGCCAAAAACATTCAGTACTTC. It yields the protein CAWSVLAGGPGAKNIQYF.

This clone was seen once. The gene calls are TRBV1 and TRBJ1-4. TRBV1 is classified as a pseudogene. There are 13 residues in the CDR3. Here the CDR3 reads CTSSREPNEKLFF. In DNA form, the CDR3 reads TGCACCAGCAGCCGGGAGCCAAATGAAAAACTGTTTTTT.

This chain links TRBV10-3 with TRBJ2-2; tentatively, D is TRBD2 (6 bases). CDR3 length: 10 residues. Germline V gene sequence: CDR1 ENHRY, CDR2 SYGVKD. Trimming pared 11 bases from V and 8 bases from J, leaving 9 bases between. CDR3 region: CAAGRGELFF. The CDR3 DNA sequence: TGTGCCGCGGGACGGGGGGAGCTGTTTTTT.

This clone has a handful of counts. The chain has TRBV2 and TRBJ2-1; 10 bases are a match to TRBD2. The CDR3 runs 15 residues. The V gene's germline CDR1 is SNHLY and CDR2 FYNNEI. The trim removed 6 bases at V and 4 bases at J, leaving 6 bases unmatched. The CDR3 region is CASRELAGSYNEQFF. The CDR3 bases are TGTGCCAGCAGGGAACTAGCGGGATCGTACAATGAGCAGTTCTTC.

The chain combines TRBV6-4 with TRBJ1-1; D might be TRBD1 (5 bases). Deletions cut 5 bases from V and 5 bases from J, with 12 bases between. The CDR3 extends over 13 amino acids. Germline V gives CDR1 MRHNA, CDR2 SNTAGT. The CDR3 DNA sequence: TGTGCCAGCAGTCGAGGGGAGCGGACTGAAGCTTTCTTT. Translated, it gives CASSRGERTEAFF.

V and J are TRBV9 and TRBJ2-7; D is undetermined. The germline V and J ends were trimmed by 7 bases and 6 bases, with 17 bases remaining between them. CDR1 is SGDLS, CDR2 YYNGEE, per germline. CDR3 size: 13 residues. The CDR3 nucleotides read TGTGCCAGCGCCCCCGAGACCATCTCCGAGCAGTACTTC. As protein: CASAPETISEQYF.

The V call is TRBV4-1, the J call TRBJ2-1, with D possibly matching TRBD2 (5 bases). Trimming left V 1 base short and J 7 bases short, with 8 bases between. The CDR3 loop spans 13 amino acids. The germline CDR1 and CDR2 sequences are MGHRA and YSYEKL. The CDR3 protein is CASSQASSNEQFF. Here the CDR3 DNA reads TGCGCCAGCAGCCAAGCTAGCTCGAATGAGCAGTTCTTC.

The table lists this clone with a few counts. The chain carries TRBV19 and TRBJ2-1, with D tentatively TRBD1 (6 bases). From germline, CDR1 is LNHDA and CDR2 SQIVND (reference sequence). The CDR3 is 12 amino acids. Deletions cut 4 bases from V and 7 bases from J, with 8 bases between. Here the CDR3 reads CASSTQGNEQFF. The CDR3 nucleotides read TGTGCCAGTAGTACCCAGGGGAATGAGCAGTTCTTC.

V is TRBV19 and J is TRBJ2-3; TRBD2 might be the D (6 bases). Trimming took 6 bases from V and 5 from J, leaving 15 bases between them. Germline CDR1 reads LNHDA; CDR2 reads SQIVND (reference sequence). The CDR3 sequence is 14 residues long. The DNA for the CDR3 is TGTGCCAGTAGCCCAGGTCCCGGGGGAGATACGCAGTATTTT. Its translation: CASSPGPGGDTQYF.

The V and J genes are TRBV7-9 and TRBJ1-2; D not resolved. Trimming pared 4 bases from V and 4 bases from J, leaving 4 bases between. CDR1 and CDR2 (germline): SEHNR, FQNEAQ (reference sequence). There are 11 residues in the CDR3. The CDR3 here is CASSSAYGYTF. CDR3 nucleotides: TGTGCCAGCAGCTCCGCCTATGGCTACACCTTC.

A single count supports this clone. The CDR3 protein is CASSVEEAKTQYF. CDR3 nucleotide sequence: TGTGCCAGCAGCGTAGAAGAAGCGAAGACCCAGTACTTC. This sequence joins TRBV9 and TRBJ2-5; D unclear. The V and J ends lost 0 bases and 6 bases respectively, with 9 bases between them. CDR3 size: 13 residues. Germline V gene lookup returns CDR1 SGDLS and CDR2 YYNGEE.

This chain connects TRBV10-2 to TRBJ2-3, with D perhaps given as TRBD1 or TRBD2 (5 bases each). The CDR3 has 16 residues. The V end was cut by 5 bases, the J end by 1 base, with 16 bases between. In germline, CDR1 is WSHSY, CDR2 SAAADI. The CDR3 is CASSKKSRDGTDTQYF. The CDR3 DNA is TGCGCCAGCAGTAAAAAAAGCCGGGACGGCACAGATACGCAGTATTTT.

Here the CDR3 reads CASSPGLAGDTQYF. CDR3 sequence (DNA): TGTGCCAGCAGCCCTGGACTAGCGGGAGATACGCAGTATTTT. The rearrangement uses TRBV7-3 and TRBJ2-3, with 11 bases matching TRBD2. V trimming: 5 bases; J trimming: 5 bases; junction bases outside the gene matches: 3. Germline CDR1 SGHTA, CDR2 FQGTGA. The CDR3 runs to 14 residues.

The chain couples TRBV15 to TRBJ2-3, with 8 bases aligning to TRBD2. The germline CDR1 and CDR2 sequences are LNHNV and YYDKDF (reference sequence). This CDR3 has 15 amino acids. Unmatched junction bases numbered 9, after V lost 5 bases and J lost 5 bases. The CDR3 here is CATSRGGGDGDTQYF. CDR3 nucleotide sequence: TGTGCCACCAGCCGGGGGGGCGGGGATGGAGATACGCAGTATTTT.

The V and J genes are TRBV11-2 and TRBJ1-1, with TRBD1 matching over 8 bases. This CDR3 region has 16 residues. V shed 0 bases, J shed 8 bases, and the junction held 11 bases outside the gene matches. The germline CDR1 and CDR2 sequences are SGHAT and FQNNGV. The CDR3 sequence is CASSLDSRQGLPEAFF. DNA of the CDR3: TGTGCCAGCAGCTTAGATTCGAGACAGGGGCTGCCCGAAGCTTTCTTT.

The J gene is TRBJ2-7, the V gene TRBV7-2, with 10 bases that match TRBD2. The CDR3 totals 12 residues. CDR1 and CDR2 from the germline V gene are SGHTA and FQGNSA. Trimming removed 9 bases from V and 4 bases from J; junction bases left unmatched: 3. CDR3 bases: TGTGCCAGTAGCGGGAGGTCGTACGAGCAGTACTTC. This codes for CASSGRSYEQYF. The full variable domain, in which reference TRBV7-2 and TRBJ2-7 provide the parts outside the CDR3, is GAGVSQSPSNKVTEKGKDVELRCDPISGHTALYWYRQSLGQGLEFLIYFQGNSAPDKSGLPSDRFSAERTGGSVSTLTIQRTQQEDSAVYLCASSGRSYEQYFGPGTRLTVT.

This clone was counted once. V is TRBV19 and J is TRBJ2-3; the D gene is possibly TRBD1 (5 bases). Per germline, CDR1 LNHDA and CDR2 SQIVND (reference sequence). The CDR3 is 16 residues long. V lost 5 bases and J 6 bases, leaving 21 bases between the germline ends. CDR3 sequence: CASSVSRRAKGDTQYF. CDR3 DNA sequence: TGTGCCAGTAGTGTCTCACGCAGGGCCAAGGGGGATACGCAGTATTTT.

The CDR3 DNA follows: TGTGCCAGCAGCTCTACTAGCGGGGGGGCCGCCGAGCAGTACTTC. It yields the protein CASSSTSGGAAEQYF. The chain recombines TRBV11-3 with TRBJ2-7; 13 bases are a match to TRBD2. V lost 4 bases and J lost 6; bases outside the gene matches: 6. CDR1 and CDR2 from the germline V gene are SGHNT and YENEEA. The length of the CDR3 is 15 residues.

V gene TRBV7-9 combines with J gene TRBJ2-3, with 10 bases identical to TRBD2. The CDR3 is 17 amino acids. The V gene's germline CDR1 is SEHNR and CDR2 FQNEAQ (reference sequence). Losses at the gene ends were 4 bases for V and 1 base for J; bases not matched to a gene: 8. DNA of the CDR3: TGTGCCAGCAGCTCGGGACTAGCGATGCTTGGCACAGATACGCAGTATTTT. This translates into CASSSGLAMLGTDTQYF.

The J gene is TRBJ2-3, the V gene TRBV11-3; no reliable D call. The CDR3 runs 13 residues. Trimming took off 1 base at V and 5 bases at J, with 7 bases between the two ends. Germline V gene sequence: CDR1 SGHNT, CDR2 YENEEA. Written as DNA, the CDR3 is TGTGCCAGCAGCTTAGGAGTGGGAGATACGCAGTATTTT. Translation gives CASSLGVGDTQYF.

In the case of this clone: The junction departs from germline at one end; a sequencing error may be responsible. The V call is TRBV6-1, the J call TRBJ2-3; D remains ambiguous. CDR1 and CDR2 from the germline V gene are MNHNS and SASEGT. The CDR3 has 14 amino acids. CDR3 amino acids: CASTEGPVQDTQYF. The CDR3 DNA reads TGTGCCAGCACTGAAGGACCAGTACAAGATACGCAGTATTTT.

This clone has just a few counts. This sequence joins TRBV9 and TRBJ1-6; no reliable D call. The germline gives CDR1 SGDLS, CDR2 YYNGEE. V lost 3 bases and J lost 5, with 9 bases in between. The CDR3 is made up of 14 amino acids. The chain's CDR3 is CASSAGLDNSPLHF. The DNA for the CDR3 is TGTGCCAGCAGCGCCGGACTAGATAATTCACCCCTCCACTTT. The full variable domain, rest sourced from reference TRBV9 and TRBJ1-6, is DSGVTQTPKHLITATGQRVTLRCSPRSGDLSVYWYQQSLDQGLQFLIQYYNGEERAKGNILERFSAQQFPDLHSELNLSSLELGDSALYFCASSAGLDNSPLHFGNGTRLTVT.

The gene calls are TRBV10-1 and TRBJ2-7; 9 positions match TRBD1. J gave up 6 bases and V 2 bases, and 5 bases lay outside the gene matches. Germline V CDR1 and CDR2: WNHNN, SYGVQD (reference sequence). The CDR3 runs to 14 residues. The CDR3 region has the DNA TGCGCCAGCAGTGAGAGAGGGACAGGGAGCGAGCAGTACTTC. This codes for CASSERGTGSEQYF.